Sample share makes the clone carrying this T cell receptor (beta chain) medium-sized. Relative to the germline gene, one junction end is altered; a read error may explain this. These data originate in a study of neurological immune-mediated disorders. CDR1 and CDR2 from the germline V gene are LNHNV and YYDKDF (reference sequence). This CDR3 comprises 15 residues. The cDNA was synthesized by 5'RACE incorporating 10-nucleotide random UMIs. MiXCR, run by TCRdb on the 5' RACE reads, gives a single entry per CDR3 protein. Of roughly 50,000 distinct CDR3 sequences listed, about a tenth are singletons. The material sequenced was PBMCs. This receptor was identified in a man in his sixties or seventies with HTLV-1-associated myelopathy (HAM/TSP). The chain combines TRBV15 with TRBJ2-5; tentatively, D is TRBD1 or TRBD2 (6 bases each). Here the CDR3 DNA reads TGTGCCACCAGAAGAGACAGGACTACCCAAGAGACCCAGTACTTC. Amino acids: CATRRDRTTQETQYF.